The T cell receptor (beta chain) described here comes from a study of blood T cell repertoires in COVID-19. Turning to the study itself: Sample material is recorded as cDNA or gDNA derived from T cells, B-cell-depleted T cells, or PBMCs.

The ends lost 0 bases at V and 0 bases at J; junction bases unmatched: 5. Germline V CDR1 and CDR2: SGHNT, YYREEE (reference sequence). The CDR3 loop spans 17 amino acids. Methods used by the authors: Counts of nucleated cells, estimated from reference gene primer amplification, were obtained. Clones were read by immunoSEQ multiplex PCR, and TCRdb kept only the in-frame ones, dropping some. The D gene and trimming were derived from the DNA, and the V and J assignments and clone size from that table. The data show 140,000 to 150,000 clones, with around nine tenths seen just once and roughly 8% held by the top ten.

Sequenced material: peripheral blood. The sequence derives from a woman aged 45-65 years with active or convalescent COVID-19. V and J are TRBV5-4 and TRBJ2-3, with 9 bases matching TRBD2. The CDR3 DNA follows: TGTGCCAGCAGCTTGGTTCTAGCGGGGACTAGCACAGATACGCAGTATTTT. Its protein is CASSLVLAGTSTDTQYF.